This passage covers 22 T cell receptor beta chains from one sample sequenced in a study of blood T cell repertoires in COVID-19. The assay was immunoSEQ multiplex PCR, and TCRdb's table has in-frame clones only and misses some. The table includes roughly 200,000 clones, more than 80% detected once. Sequenced: PBMCs or T cells enriched from blood (not recorded which). These receptors were collected from a woman aged 40 to 50 with acute COVID-19.

Note on this clone: Other DNA sequences in the sample encode the same CDR3. The chain combines TRBV5-1 with TRBJ2-7; the D gene is possibly TRBD1 (6 bases). The germline V and J ends were trimmed by 0 bases and 3 bases, with 10 bases remaining between them. Germline CDR1 reads SGHRS; CDR2 reads YFSETQ. The CDR3 sequence is 14 residues long. CDR3 DNA sequence: TGCGCCAGCAGCTTGGATGGACAGAGCTACGAGCAGTACGTC. Its protein is CASSLDGQSYEQYV.

CDR3 nucleotides: TGTGCCAGCTCACCACGCCTCGGAGAGACCCAGTACTTC. Its translation: CASSPRLGETQYF. The V gene is TRBV18, the J gene TRBJ2-5; D unclear. The germline V gene has CDR1 KGHSH and CDR2 LQKENI. The CDR3 has 13 residues. V lost 1 base and J lost 4, with 7 bases in between.

On this clone: Mismatch with germline at one junction end may stem from a read error. This sequence joins TRBV9 and TRBJ1-2; 7 nucleotides match TRBD1. This CDR3 comprises 13 residues. Germline loops: CDR1 SGDLS, CDR2 YYNGEE. For the CDR3, the DNA is TGTGCCAGCAGCGTAGTGGAAGGACAGGATTTAGACTTC. Amino acid sequence: CASSVVEGQDLDF.

The V gene is TRBV7-9, the J gene TRBJ2-1, with D maybe TRBD1 (6 bases). CDR1 SEHNR and CDR2 FQNEAQ come from the germline V gene (reference sequence). The V and J ends lost 5 bases and 0 bases respectively, with 11 bases between them. CDR3 size: 15 residues. The CDR3 is CASSDEGGSYNEQFF. The CDR3 nucleotides are TGTGCCAGCAGCGATGAAGGGGGCTCCTACAATGAGCAGTTCTTC.

This clone was detected once. The chain has TRBV6-1 and TRBJ2-3, with TRBD2 matching 7 bases. Trimming cost V 2 bases and J 2 bases; bases outside gene matches: 7. The V gene's germline CDR1 is MNHNS and CDR2 SASEGT. The CDR3 length is 16 residues. The CDR3 DNA is TGTGCCAGCAGTGAATTGGCGGGGGTGCCCACAGATACGCAGTATTTT. Residues: CASSELAGVPTDTQYF.

The rearrangement joins TRBV24-1 to TRBJ2-2, with D perhaps TRBD1 (5 bases). The germline V gene encodes CDR1 KGHDR and CDR2 SFDVKD. Trimming stripped 5 bases from V and 1 base from J, with 7 bases between. CDR3 length: 14 residues. The DNA of the CDR3 is TGTGCCACCAGTGGTAGGGGGAACACCGGGGAGCTGTTTTTT. It codes for CATSGRGNTGELFF.

The chain uses TRBV9 and TRBJ1-2; no clear D. Looked up from germline, CDR1 is SGDLS and CDR2 is YYNGEE. The ends were cut back, 3 bases at V and 8 bases at J, with 17 bases in the middle. The CDR3 contains 14 residues. The CDR3 DNA follows: TGTGCCAGCAGCGCGGAGGATGGTGGCAGGGGCTACACCTTC. Protein: CASSAEDGGRGYTF.

The chain has TRBV7-2 and TRBJ1-1; D not certain. This CDR3 is 13 amino acids long. V lost 7 bases and J lost 2, with 11 bases in between. CDR1 and CDR2 (germline): SGHTA, FQGNSA. The CDR3 sequence: CASTLKANTEAFF. DNA of the CDR3: TGTGCCAGCACCTTGAAAGCTAACACTGAAGCTTTCTTT.

J is TRBJ1-3 and V is TRBV9; perhaps TRBD1 as D (6 bases). Germline V gives CDR1 SGDLS, CDR2 YYNGEE. The V and J ends lost 0 bases and 3 bases respectively, with 7 bases between them. This CDR3 is 14 amino acids long. CDR3 DNA sequence: TGTGCCAGCAGCGTAGGGGGGCTTGGAAACACCATATATTTT. The encoded protein is CASSVGGLGNTIYF.

V and J are TRBV3-1 (or the pseudogene TRBV3-2) and TRBJ2-3, with 11 bases fitting TRBD2. Germline CDR1 LGHDT, CDR2 YNNKEL (reference sequence). CDR3 length: 16 amino acids. The trim removed 4 bases at V and 3 bases at J, leaving 6 bases unmatched. The chain's CDR3 is CASSPLAGGLTDTQYF. For the CDR3, the DNA is TGTGCCAGCAGCCCGCTAGCGGGGGGCCTGACAGATACGCAGTATTTT.

V gene TRBV19 combines with J gene TRBJ1-5, with D possibly matching TRBD1 (5 bases). V was clipped by 8 bases and J by 5 bases, with 19 bases between them. The CDR3 runs 15 residues. Germline CDR1 and CDR2: LNHDA and SQIVND (reference sequence). CDR3 nucleotide sequence: TGTGCCAGTCAGGACACGAAGGCGGGATATCAGCCCCAGCATTTT. Protein product: CASQDTKAGYQPQHF.

The V and J genes are TRBV9 and TRBJ1-2; D is unresolved. CDR1 SGDLS and CDR2 YYNGEE come from the germline V gene. CDR3 length: 12 residues. Trimming stripped 2 bases from V and 8 bases from J, with 10 bases between. CDR3 coding DNA: TGTGCCAGCAGCGTCGCGCTCGGGGGCTACACCTTC. Protein sequence: CASSVALGGYTF.

Only one count was recorded for this clone. This rearrangement joins TRBV6-5 to TRBJ2-2; TRBD1 matches 7 bases. V dropped 5 bases and J dropped 6; count of bases not matched to a gene: 9. This CDR3 comprises 15 residues. Germline assignment: CDR1 MNHEY and CDR2 SVGAGI. CDR3 bases: TGTGCCAGCAGTCCTTCGACAGGGTTGGCCGGGGAGCTGTTTTTT. Protein: CASSPSTGLAGELFF.

This rearrangement joins TRBV6-1 to TRBJ2-3; 8 bases fit TRBD2. V lost 0 bases to trimming and J lost 3 bases; unmatched junction nucleotides: 11. The CDR3 is 18 residues long. CDR1 and CDR2 (germline): MNHNS, SASEGT. The CDR3 bases are TGTGCCAGCAGTGAAGCCGCGGGGGGCCCCCTCGGAACAGATACGCAGTATTTT. It specifies CASSEAAGGPLGTDTQYF.

The V gene is TRBV7-2, the J gene TRBJ1-5; the match to TRBD1 covers 7 bases. With V trimmed by 1 base and J by 6 bases, 6 bases remained unmatched. The V gene's germline CDR1 is SGHTA and CDR2 FQGNSA. The CDR3 loop spans 15 amino acids. CDR3 sequence (DNA): TGTGCCAGCAGCTTAGACGGACAGGCGATTCAGCCCCAGCATTTT. This translates into CASSLDGQAIQPQHF.

This clone was counted once. This chain uses TRBV28 with TRBJ2-6, with D possibly matching TRBD2 (5 bases). The V and J ends lost 7 bases and 3 bases respectively, with 13 bases between them. This CDR3 is built from 15 residues. The germline V gene encodes CDR1 MDHEN and CDR2 SYDVKM. CDR3 bases: TGTGCCAGCACCCCACTTGGAGGTGGGGCCAACGTCCTGACTTTC. This codes for CASTPLGGGANVLTF.

The chain uses TRBV5-1 and TRBJ2-5; unclear D gene. Germline V lookup: CDR1 SGHRS, CDR2 YFSETQ. V shed 4 bases and J shed 3 bases, with 10 bases lying between them. CDR3 length: 13 residues. The CDR3 sequence: CASSGLDEETQYF. CDR3 DNA sequence: TGCGCCAGCAGCGGTTTAGATGAAGAGACCCAGTACTTC. Looking up the rest from reference TRBV5-1 and TRBJ2-5 gives the full variable domain: KAGVTQTPRYLIKTRGQQVTLSCSPISGHRSVSWYQQTPGQGLQFLFEYFSETQRNKGNFPGRFSGRQFSNSRSEMNVSTLELGDSALYLCASSGLDEETQYFGPGTRLLVL.

Only a few counts were recorded for this clone. The chain links TRBV2 to TRBJ2-3; possible D gene TRBD2, 7 bases. With 4 bases removed from V and 5 bases from J, the gap between germline ends came to 19 bases. CDR1 is SNHLY, CDR2 FYNNEI, per germline. The CDR3 has 16 residues. CDR3 nucleotide sequence: TGTGCCAGCAGTGTATATCGTGGGGGGGGCAGAGATACGCAGTATTTT. As protein: CASSVYRGGGRDTQYF. Filled out from reference TRBV2 and TRBJ2-3, the complete variable domain reads EPEVTQTPSHQVTQMGQEVILRCVPISNHLYFYWYRQILGQKVEFLVSFYNNEISEKSEIFDDQFSVERPDGSNFTLKIRSTKLEDSAMYFCASSVYRGGGRDTQYFGPGTRLTVL.

V is TRBV29-1 and J is TRBJ1-1; D might be TRBD1 (5 bases). CDR3 length: 14 amino acids. In germline, CDR1 is SQVTM, CDR2 ANQGSEA. The V end lost 6 bases, the J end lost 0 bases, and 14 bases lay between the germline ends. In DNA, the CDR3 is TGCAGCGTGGGGGGTACATTATTGAACACTGAAGCTTTCTTT. Translated, it gives CSVGGTLLNTEAFF. The full variable domain, completed using reference TRBV29-1 and TRBJ1-1, is SAVISQKPSRDICQRGTSLTIQCQVDSQVTMMFWYRQQPGQSLTLIATANQGSEATYESGFVIDKFPISRPNLTFSTLTVSNMSPEDSSIYLCSVGGTLLNTEAFFGQGTRLTVV.

Here the CDR3 reads CASSLGWDRGNNSPLHF. In DNA, the CDR3 is TGTGCCAGCAGCTTAGGATGGGACAGGGGGAATAATTCACCCCTCCACTTT. The genes are TRBV13 and TRBJ1-6, with 11 bases that match TRBD1. CDR3 length equals 17 residues. The V segment lost 0 bases and the J segment 5 bases; nucleotides outside the gene matches: 3. Germline V gives CDR1 PRHDT, CDR2 FYEKMQ (reference sequence).

V gene TRBV19 combines with J gene TRBJ2-3, with 8 bases aligning to TRBD2. CDR3 length: 18 amino acids. Germline CDR1 is LNHDA and CDR2 is SQIVND (reference sequence). V lost 3 bases to trimming and J lost 3 bases; unmatched junction nucleotides: 14. This CDR3 reads CASSIEAIAGSTTDTQYF. The CDR3 nucleotides are TGTGCCAGTAGTATCGAGGCTATAGCGGGATCCACGACAGATACGCAGTATTTT. Full variable domain (missing parts from reference TRBV19 and TRBJ2-3): DGGITQSPKYLFRKEGQNVTLSCEQNLNHDAMYWYRQDPGQGLRLIYYSQIVNDFQKGDIAEGYSVSREKKESFPLTVTSAQKNPTAFYLCASSIEAIAGSTTDTQYFGPGTRLTVL.

Details on this clone: Distinct nucleotide sequences in the sample also encode this CDR3. This chain links TRBV5-1 with TRBJ2-5; possible D gene TRBD2, 5 bases. CDR3 length equals 13 residues. V was pared by 5 bases and J by 5 bases, with 13 bases between. Germline CDR1 is SGHRS and CDR2 is YFSETQ. For the CDR3, the DNA is TGCGCCAGCAGTTTACTAGTGGGGGAGACCCAGTACTTC. The encoded protein is CASSLLVGETQYF.